This TCR beta chain was identified in a study of cytomegalovirus exposure and HLA in healthy donors. From the roughly 110-subject validation cohort, which was separate from the approximately 670-subject first cohort, the donors were drawn. V lost 0 bases, J lost 0 bases, and 7 bases stayed unmatched. The germline V gene has CDR1 SGHRS and CDR2 YFSETQ. The CDR3 contains 18 residues. General study results and limits: The study flagged roughly 160 TCR beta chains as cytomegalovirus-associated. Confirmation in vitro established that a few CMV-associated chains were specific for CMV antigens. Across donors, most TCRs were seen rarely, yet some public ones were widespread.

Sequencing used immunoSEQ multiplex PCR; TCRdb keeps in-frame clones, though not all of them. The sample contains about 130,000 clones, 80% to 90% of which appear only once. The table lists this clone with a count of one. As yet, its antigen is unknown. This sequence joins TRBV5-1 and TRBJ2-3, with 10 bases fitting TRBD2. The clonotype originates from a woman younger than 35 in good health and CMV-seropositive. Specimen: PBMCs. CDR3 nucleotides: TGCGCCAGCAGCTTGGAGGCTAGCGGGGGCCTTAGCACAGATACGCAGTATTTT. Translated: CASSLEASGGLSTDTQYF.